This entry is about one T cell receptor beta chain. What it recognizes is unknown. These data are taken from a study of OX40 agonist ivuxolimab in advanced cancers. On the study more broadly: The dose-escalation cohort was over 65% male, with a mean age of 60 years, ranging roughly 20 to 90. Notes on the study in general: Expanded clones belonging to CD8+ T cells outnumbered, on average, those of CD4+. Also present in some nonresponders was a low level of normalized T-cell clonal expansion.

Assay used: immunoSEQ multiplex PCR; TCRdb lists only in-frame clones, some missing. The table has about 46,000 clones, under 90% seen once; the top ten hold around 2%. Drawing of blood for sampling happened at baseline, at cycle 4 day 1, and at cycle 7 day 1. This CDR3 spans 14 amino acids. In germline, CDR1 is LNHDA, CDR2 SQIVND (reference sequence). V trimming: 4 bases; J trimming: 8 bases; junction bases outside the gene matches: 5. The sequence derives from an adult with an advanced solid tumor such as melanoma, head and neck, liver or kidney cancer. The V gene is TRBV19, the J gene TRBJ1-4; the match to TRBD1 covers 9 bases. This sample comprised CD4+ or CD8+ T cells sorted from blood, obtained in a trial of the OX40 agonist ivuxolimab. CDR3 region: CASSSTGGREKLFF. The CDR3 DNA sequence: TGTGCCAGTAGTAGTACAGGGGGCCGGGAAAAACTGTTTTTT.